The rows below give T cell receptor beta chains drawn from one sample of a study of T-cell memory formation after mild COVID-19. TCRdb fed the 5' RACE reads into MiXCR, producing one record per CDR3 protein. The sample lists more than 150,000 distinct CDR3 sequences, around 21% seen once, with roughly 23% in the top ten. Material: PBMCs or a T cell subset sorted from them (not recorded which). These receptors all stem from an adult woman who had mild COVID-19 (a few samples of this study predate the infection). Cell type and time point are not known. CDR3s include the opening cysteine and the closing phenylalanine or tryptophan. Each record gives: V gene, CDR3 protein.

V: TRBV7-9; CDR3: CASSSPPRGSYEQYF
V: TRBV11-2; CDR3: CASSIITRGQGVYEQYF
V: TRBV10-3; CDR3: CAISDVPSGALMTDTQYF
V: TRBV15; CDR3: CATSPSDGHYEQYF
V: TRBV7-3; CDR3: CASSRETGIDTQYF
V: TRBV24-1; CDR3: CATSEHGQDYGYTF
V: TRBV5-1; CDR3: CASSPWTVEDSPLHF
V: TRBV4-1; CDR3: CASSQNIGGQGKEYF
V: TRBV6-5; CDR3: CASSYEGWDTEAFF
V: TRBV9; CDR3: CASSLGGGQYNEQFF
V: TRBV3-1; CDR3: CASSQDFGFSSYEQYF